Each of the 10 T cell receptor beta chains below was sequenced from the same sample in a study of CD8 T cells in ankylosing spondylitis. Study observations and caveats: Eight highly homologous variants made up a TCR beta motif, and this motif appeared characteristic of ankylosing spondylitis blood.

These receptors' antigens are unknown. TCRdb re-derived calls from the 5' RACE reads in MiXCR, one entry per CDR3 protein. In the table there are about 540,000 distinct CDR3 sequences, 10% to 15% of which are singletons. The sequenced material came from blood, either unsorted or a sorted T cell fraction (not recorded which). These receptors originate from a male donor with ankylosing spondylitis.

The J gene is TRBJ1-2, the V gene TRBV3-1; no reliable D call. Between the trimmed V and J ends, which lost 0 bases and 3 bases, there was a span of 8 bases. CDR1 and CDR2 from the germline V gene are LGHDT and YNNKEL (reference sequence). This CDR3 comprises 14 residues. CDR3 sequence (DNA): TGTGCCAGCAGCCAAGATGCAGAGGACTATGGCTACACCTTC. This gives the protein CASSQDAEDYGYTF.

The sample holds many counts of this clonotype. This chain joins TRBV20-1 and TRBJ2-7; D is possibly TRBD1 (6 bases). Germline assignment: CDR1 DFQATT and CDR2 SNEGSKA (reference sequence). CDR3 length equals 15 residues. V dropped 0 bases and J dropped 2 bases, with 14 bases sitting between them. CDR3 coding DNA: TGCAGTGCTAGAGACACAGGGAAAGGACCCTACGAGCAGTACTTC. This codes for CSARDTGKGPYEQYF.

This clonotype was counted only a few times. The genes are TRBV5-1 and TRBJ1-1; 10 bases agree with TRBD1. This CDR3 comprises 16 residues. Germline V gives CDR1 SGHRS, CDR2 YFSETQ. Germline trimming cut 5 bases from V and 4 bases from J; bases unmatched to any gene: 11. The chain's CDR3 is CASRAGTGDVSTEAFF. The CDR3 nucleotides are TGCGCCAGCAGGGCGGGGACAGGGGATGTCAGCACTGAAGCTTTCTTT.

This clonotype turned up a few times. V usage is TRBV5-1 and J usage is TRBJ2-1; D possibly corresponds to TRBD1 (5 bases). The germline V gene encodes CDR1 SGHRS and CDR2 YFSETQ. The CDR3 spans 14 residues. V was shortened by 1 base and J by 7 bases, with 12 bases between the two germline ends. This CDR3 reads CASSLSAGSNEQFF. DNA of the CDR3: TGCGCCAGCAGCTTGTCCGCAGGGTCAAATGAGCAGTTCTTC.

The chain employs TRBV3-1 and TRBJ2-7; tentatively, D is TRBD2 (6 bases). CDR1 is LGHDT and CDR2 is YNNKEL in the germline V gene (reference sequence). CDR3 size: 15 residues. V gave up 2 bases and J gave up 4 bases, with 15 bases separating them. CDR3 in DNA: TGTGCCAGCAGCCAAAATGGAGGGAGTGGTTACGAGCAGTACGTC. It translates to CASSQNGGSGYEQYV.

There are a few counts of this clonotype. CDR3 residues: CASSQDPSGKNEQYV. In nucleotides, the CDR3 is TGTGCCAGCAGCCAAGATCCTAGCGGGAAGAACGAGCAGTACGTC. The J gene is TRBJ2-7, the V gene TRBV3-1, with 9 positions matching TRBD2. Trimming cost V 0 bases and J 5 bases; bases outside gene matches: 5. CDR3 size: 15 residues. Per germline, CDR1 LGHDT and CDR2 YNNKEL (reference sequence).

This clonotype was counted a few times. The chain uses TRBV6-4 and TRBJ2-1, with TRBD2 identical over 9 bases. V lost 4 bases and J lost 4; bases outside the gene matches: 5. The CDR3 has 15 amino acids. CDR1 and CDR2 from the germline V gene are MRHNA and SNTAGT. CDR3 sequence: CASSAPSGTYNEQFF. DNA of the CDR3: TGTGCCAGCAGTGCCCCTAGCGGGACATACAATGAGCAGTTCTTC.

This clonotype was counted ten times or more. The rearrangement joins TRBV3-1 to TRBJ2-7, with D possibly TRBD2 on 6 matching bases. Germline V gives CDR1 LGHDT, CDR2 YNNKEL (reference sequence). The length of the CDR3 is 13 residues. Deletions cut 3 bases from V and 2 bases from J, with 8 bases between. CDR3: CASSQGLAYEQYF. The CDR3 DNA sequence: TGTGCCAGCAGCCAGGGACTCGCCTACGAGCAGTACTTC.

This clonotype appeared a few times. This chain joins TRBV20-1 and TRBJ2-4; tentatively, D is TRBD1 or TRBD2 (5 bases each). CDR1 and CDR2 from the germline V gene are DFQATT and SNEGSKA (reference sequence). The CDR3 has 15 amino acids. V dropped 5 bases and J dropped 1 base, with 15 bases sitting between them. The DNA of the CDR3 is TGCAGTGCTGAGCCAAGGGGAGAGGCCAAAAACATTCAGTACTTC. This sequence encodes CSAEPRGEAKNIQYF.

The chain combines TRBV20-1 with TRBJ2-7; 9 bases line up with TRBD1. The germline V gene encodes CDR1 DFQATT and CDR2 SNEGSKA (reference sequence). The V segment lost 6 bases and the J segment 7 bases; nucleotides outside the gene matches: 4. The CDR3 totals 11 residues. CDR3 protein: CSAKDRGEQYV. Here the CDR3 DNA reads TGCAGTGCAAAGGACAGGGGTGAGCAGTACGTC.